These T cell receptor beta chains were read from a single sample in a study of T-cell reconstitution after alpha-beta-depleted transplantation in children. TCRdb reprocessed the PCR reads via MiXCR and lists one record per CDR3 protein. The sample records about 280,000 distinct CDR3 sequences, around 10% being singletons. Source: peripheral blood, taken 180 days after TCRalphabeta/CD19-depleted stem cell transplant. The receptor source for this set is a male patient aged 2 to 10 who had a stem cell transplant for chronic granulomatous disease, so the T cells may come from the graft donor. The CDR3 runs from the conserved cysteine through the conserved F or W. D genes are given only for firm matches. A row's size may be missing; if present it is once, few, many or a size class.

>few|TRBJ2-1|-|TRBV30
TGTGCCTGGAGTGCCCAGGGATTGCATGAGCAGTTCTTC
CAWSAQGLHEQFF
>many|TRBJ1-4|TRBD1|TRBV6-1
TGTGCCAGCAGCCGGGGACAGAACTCAGAAAAACTGTTTTTT
CASSRGQNSEKLFF
>medium-sized|TRBJ2-7|TRBD2|TRBV13
TGTGCCAGCAGCTTAGGGGGTAGCGGGGGTTCCTACGAGCAGTACTTC
CASSLGGSGGSYEQYF
>many|TRBJ2-5|TRBD1|TRBV5-5
TGTGCCAGCAGCTTGGTAAGGACAGGGCAAGAGACCCAGTACTTC
CASSLVRTGQETQYF
>many|TRBJ1-3|-|TRBV12-3/TRBV12-4
TGTGCCAGCAGCTACTTACAGGTTGACTCTGGAAACACCATATATTTT
CASSYLQVDSGNTIYF
>many|TRBJ2-7|-|TRBV28
TGTGCCAGCAGTTTTGTGGGCACCTACGAGCAGTACTTC
CASSFVGTYEQYF
>medium-sized|TRBJ2-7|-|TRBV24-1
TGTGCCACCAGTGATTTCCGGGGAGAGCAGTACTTC
CATSDFRGEQYF
>many|TRBJ2-1|TRBD2|TRBV7-2
TGTGCCAGCCGTCTAGCGGGAGGCAATGAGCAGTTCTTC
CASRLAGGNEQFF
>many|TRBJ2-7|-|TRBV28
TGTGCCAGCACACGGGGGCGAATAGCGTACTCCTACGAGCAGTACTTC
CASTRGRIAYSYEQYF
>many|TRBJ2-2|-|TRBV28
TGTGCCAGCCATTTTGCGGACAAAACCGGGGAGCTGTTTTTT
CASHFADKTGELFF
>-|TRBJ2-4|-|TRBV30
TGTGCCTGGAGTGACAGGAGATCAGCCTCCAAAAACATTCAGTACTTC
CAWSDRRSASKNIQYF
>-|TRBJ2-6|-|TRBV7-3
TGTGCCAGCAGCTTAACTACCTACAGTATCTCTGGGGCCAACGTCCTGACTTTC
CASSLTTYSISGANVLTF
>many|TRBJ1-1|TRBD1|TRBV27
TGTGCCAGCAGTCCGTCGGGACAGGGGGCCGTCACTGAAGCTTTCTTT
CASSPSGQGAVTEAFF
>many|TRBJ2-1|-|TRBV7-6
TGTGCCAGCAGCCGAAGTAGGTCCTACAATGAGCAGTTCTTC
CASSRSRSYNEQFF
>many|TRBJ2-5|TRBD2|TRBV12-3/TRBV12-4
TGTGCCAGCAGTGCCACTAGCGGGTCCTTCCAAGAGACCCAGTACTTC
CASSATSGSFQETQYF
>many|TRBJ2-2|TRBD1|TRBV30
TGTGCCTGGAGCGAAGGGACAGGTATATGGACCGGGGAGCTGTTTTTT
CAWSEGTGIWTGELFF
>-|TRBJ2-7|-|TRBV7-8
TGTGCCAGCAGCTTATCCTGGGGATACTACGAGCAGTACTTC
CASSLSWGYYEQYF
>few|TRBJ2-5|TRBD2|TRBV20-1
TGCAGTGCTAAAGGGACTAGCGGGGAATTCCAAGAGACCCAGTACTTC
CSAKGTSGEFQETQYF
>few|TRBJ2-2|TRBD2|TRBV3-1
TGTGCCAGCAGCCCATCCGGGACTAGCGGGGGGATCACCGGGGAGCTGTTTTTT
CASSPSGTSGGITGELFF
>many|TRBJ2-1|TRBD2|TRBV20-1
TGCAGTGCTAGACCTAGCGGGAGAAACGGCAATGAGCAGTTCTTC
CSARPSGRNGNEQFF
>many|TRBJ2-7|-|TRBV5-1
TGCGCCAGCAGCACTGAGAGCCTAGCTCTCGCCTACGAGCAGTACTTC
CASSTESLALAYEQYF
>many|TRBJ2-7|-|TRBV7-9
TGTGCCAGCAGCCCTCTAGGTCCAGGCCTATACTACGAGCAGTACTTC
CASSPLGPGLYYEQYF
>many|TRBJ2-5|-|TRBV29-1
TGCAGCGTTGTTCCAGGCTGGGGGACCCAGTACTTC
CSVVPGWGTQYF
>many|TRBJ2-5|-|TRBV29-1
TGCAGCGTTCCAAGGGACGATAGGCAGACCCAGTACTTC
CSVPRDDRQTQYF
>once|TRBJ1-2|-|TRBV7-2
TGTGCCAGCAGCTTAGACACTAACTATGGCGACACCTTC
CASSLDTNYGDTF
>many|TRBJ2-3|TRBD1|TRBV19
TGTGCCAGTAGTGCGGGACAGGGGAAGGATACGCAGTATTTT
CASSAGQGKDTQYF
>few|TRBJ2-2|-|TRBV2
TGTGCCAGCAGTGAAAAAGGGGCGTTGGGGTCCGGGGAGCTGTTTTTT
CASSEKGALGSGELFF
>many|TRBJ2-7|-|TRBV12-3/TRBV12-4
TGTGCTAGCAGCTTACGGGGTTCTTACGAGCAGTACTTC
CASSLRGSYEQYF
>few|TRBJ2-1|TRBD1|TRBV2
TGTGCCAGCAGTGATGGGACAGGGGTGTTGATTGAGCAGTTCTTC
CASSDGTGVLIEQFF
>few|TRBJ2-1|-|TRBV12-3/TRBV12-4
TGTGCCAGCACGCGGCTACGGGCGAGCTCCTACAATGAGCAGTTCTTC
CASTRLRASSYNEQFF
>few|TRBJ1-3|-|TRBV12-3/TRBV12-4
TGTGCCAGCAGTTTAGGACAGACGGGATCCTCTGGAAACACCATATATTTT
CASSLGQTGSSGNTIYF
>many|TRBJ2-7|-|TRBV18
TGTGCCAGCTCTAAATCTGGGGAGCAGTACTTC
CASSKSGEQYF
>many|TRBJ2-3|TRBD2|TRBV7-2
TGTGCCAGCAGCGGTGGACTAGCGAGAGCCACAGATACGCAGTATTTT
CASSGGLARATDTQYF
>many|TRBJ1-5|-|TRBV4-1
TGCGCCAGCAGCCACGGGACCCCCGGGCAGCCCCAGCATTTT
CASSHGTPGQPQHF
>many|TRBJ2-3|-|TRBV3-1
TGTGCCAGCAGCCAACGGGAAAGCACAGATACGCAGTATTTT
CASSQRESTDTQYF
>many|TRBJ2-1|-|TRBV20-1
TGCAGTGCTAGCGGGGGCTACAATGAGCAGTTCTTC
CSASGGYNEQFF
>many|TRBJ1-5|-|TRBV20-1
TGCAGTGCCATAGGCGGACTGCCCAATCAGCCCCAGCATTTT
CSAIGGLPNQPQHF
>many|TRBJ2-2|-|TRBV4-3
TGCGCCAGCAGCCAAGAGACGGGCCTAACGAACACCGGGGAGCTGTTTTTT
CASSQETGLTNTGELFF
>many|TRBJ2-1|TRBD1|TRBV9
TGTGCCAGCAGCCCCGGGACAGGGGGCGATGAGCAGTTCTTC
CASSPGTGGDEQFF
>few|TRBJ2-1|TRBD2|TRBV29-1
TGCAGCGTTGAAAGACCGGGAGGGCCGAGGAATGAGCAGTTCTTC
CSVERPGGPRNEQFF
>many|TRBJ1-1|TRBD1|TRBV12-3/TRBV12-4
TGTGCCAGCAGGGACAGGGCCAACACTGAAGCTTTCTTT
CASRDRANTEAFF
>many|TRBJ2-1|TRBD2|TRBV28
TGTGCCAGCCTTCGGGCGCGGGAGGGCCTAAAGCAGTTCTTC
CASLRAREGLKQFF
>many|TRBJ2-5|TRBD2|TRBV3-1
TGTGCCAGCAGCTTAGGCGGGGGAATCGCTCAAGAGACCCAGTACTTC
CASSLGGGIAQETQYF
>many|TRBJ1-6|-|TRBV5-4
TGTGCCAGCAGCTTGAGGACAGCCTCTAATTCACCCCTCCACTTT
CASSLRTASNSPLHF
>many|TRBJ2-2|-|TRBV24-1
TGTGCCACCAGTGACCCACAGGGAGAGGTGAACACCGGGGAGCTGTTTTTT
CATSDPQGEVNTGELFF
>many|TRBJ2-7|TRBD1|TRBV5-1
TGCGCCAGCAGCTCGGGACAGTTGGCCTACGAGCAGTACTTC
CASSSGQLAYEQYF
>many|TRBJ2-5|-|TRBV4-1
TGCGCCAGCAGCCTTCGACCCTCATACCAAGAGACCCAGTACTTC
CASSLRPSYQETQYF
>many|TRBJ2-3|-|TRBV5-1
TGCGCCAGCAGCCTCCAAACTAGTTCAGATACGCAGTATTTT
CASSLQTSSDTQYF
>many|TRBJ2-7|-|TRBV29-1
TGCAGCGTCCCCGGGCTCTCCTACGAGCAGTACTTC
CSVPGLSYEQYF
>-|TRBJ1-5|TRBD1|TRBV20-1
TGCTGTGCTAGAGGGGACAGGGGCCGGGGGGGCAATCAGCCCCAGCATTTT
CCARGDRGRGGNQPQHF
>-|TRBJ1-6|-|TRBV30
TGTGCCCGGAGTGTTATTTGGGGATCACCCCTCCACTTC
CARSVIWGSPLHF
>-|TRBJ1-2|-|TRBV28
TGTGCCAGCCACGCCTGGGTAGTTGGGGGACGAAGCTATGGCAACACCTTC
CASHAWVVGGRSYGNTF
>many|TRBJ2-3|TRBD2|TRBV10-3
TGTGCCATCAGGGACCAGACTAGCGGGCCAAGCACAGATACGCAGTATTTT
CAIRDQTSGPSTDTQYF
>many|TRBJ2-7|-|TRBV10-3
TGTGCCACCCGACACTCACCGTACGAGCAGTACTTC
CATRHSPYEQYF
>-|TRBJ2-1|-|TRBV4-3
TGCGCCAGCAGCCAATACGTGTTCAATGAGCAGTTCTTC
CASSQYVFNEQFF
>many|TRBJ2-3|TRBD2|TRBV5-1
TGCGCCAGCAGCAGGGGACTAGCTGAGACAGATACGCAGTATTTT
CASSRGLAETDTQYF